Given below is one T cell receptor beta chain in context. Its target is not known. The data derive from a study of cytomegalovirus exposure and HLA in healthy donors. Study-level information: Earlier findings included some 100 million unique TCR beta sequences obtained from 150 million to 200 million T cells. Study-wide points: Several of the most significant clusters were apparently associated with common viral pathogens in a later analysis. Cytomegalovirus-associated TCR beta chains were listed, numbering 150 to 200.

This PCR relied on a set of 60 Vbeta primers and 13 Jbeta primers. Profiled with immunoSEQ multiplex PCR; TCRdb holds only in-frame clones, not every one. The sample includes around 150,000 clones, roughly 77% of them seen just once. The CMV serostatus of this donor went unrecorded. The sequence came from a man aged 25-40 years in good health. The sample was PBMCs.

Here the CDR3 reads CASSPLQGTQGGYTF. As DNA, the CDR3 is TGTGCCAGCTCACCACTTCAGGGAACTCAAGGTGGCTACACCTTC. The chain couples TRBV18 to TRBJ1-2; TRBD1 is a possible D gene (5 bases). With 1 base removed from V and 7 bases from J, the gap between germline ends came to 16 bases. The germline V gene encodes CDR1 KGHSH and CDR2 LQKENI. The CDR3 runs 15 residues.